The entry below gives a single T cell receptor (beta chain) sequence along with its context. As yet, its antigen is unknown. Each patient experienced a relapse that followed autologous stem cell transplantation, and brentuximab vedotin exposure varied. These data are taken from a study of PD-1 blockade in classical Hodgkin lymphoma. Study-wide results and caveats: Only CD4+ TCR diversity, not CD8+, had risen significantly by C4D1.

CDR1 and CDR2 (germline): SQVTM, ANQGSEA. The CDR3 runs 14 residues. The ends were cut back, 4 bases at V and 3 bases at J, with 13 bases in the middle. Clones were sequenced by immunoSEQ multiplex PCR, and TCRdb holds only the in-frame ones, with some missing. In the table there are 98,000 or so clones, approximately 90% of which are singletons. This sequence joins TRBV29-1 and TRBJ2-4, with a possible D match to TRBD2 (6 bases). The starting material was peripheral blood mononuclear cells (PBMCs), obtained before the second cycle of nivolumab. The receptor was isolated from a human donor with classical Hodgkin lymphoma. The CDR3, as DNA: TGCAGCGTTGTTGTTAGGGGAGGCAAAAACATTCAGTACTTC. Amino acids: CSVVVRGGKNIQYF.